This TCR beta chain was recorded in a study of radiotherapy plus CTLA-4 blockade in lung cancer. Ipilimumab CTLA-4 blockade and focal radiation were given to patients with chemo-refractory metastatic non-small-cell lung cancer. Assay: immunoSEQ multiplex PCR; the TCRdb copy retains only in-frame clones and omits some. The sample lists 90,000 to 150,000 clones, approximately 80% occurring once. After removal of 6 bases from V and 5 bases from J, the junction contained 6 bases not matched to a gene. The CDR3 sequence is 13 residues long. Per the germline V gene, CDR1 is MNHEY and CDR2 is SVGAGI. This receptor was taken from a human donor with non-small cell lung cancer who had a partial response to radiotherapy plus ipilimumab. Sample: peripheral blood, taken from a patient treated with radiotherapy plus ipilimumab. The chain uses TRBV6-5 and TRBJ1-1, with 7 positions matching TRBD1. CDR3 amino acids: CASREQGFTEAFF. In nucleotides, the CDR3 is TGTGCCAGCAGGGAACAGGGGTTTACTGAAGCTTTCTTT.